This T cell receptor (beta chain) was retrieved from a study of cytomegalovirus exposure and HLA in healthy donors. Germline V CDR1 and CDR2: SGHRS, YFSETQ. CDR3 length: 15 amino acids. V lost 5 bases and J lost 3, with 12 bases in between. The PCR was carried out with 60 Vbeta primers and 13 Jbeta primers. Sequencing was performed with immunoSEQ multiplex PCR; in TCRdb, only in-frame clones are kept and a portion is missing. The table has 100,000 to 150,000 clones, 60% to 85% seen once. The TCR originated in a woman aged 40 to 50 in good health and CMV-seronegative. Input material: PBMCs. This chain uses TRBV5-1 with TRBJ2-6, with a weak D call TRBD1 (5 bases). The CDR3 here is CASSKGEGGANVLTF. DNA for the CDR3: TGCGCCAGCAGTAAAGGGGAAGGTGGGGCCAACGTCCTGACTTTC.